A single sample gave rise to the 12 T cell receptor beta chains below, sequenced in a study of T cell responses to AZD1222 COVID-19 vaccine. The data were produced by immunoSEQ multiplex PCR, yet TCRdb's version contains in-frame clones alone and is incomplete. The sample carries approximately 140,000 clones, around 94% recorded once. The starting material was peripheral blood, obtained on day 0 of AZD1222 vaccination. Source of these receptors: an adult in good health.

V is TRBV4-3 and J is TRBJ2-7; 7 nucleotides match TRBD2. The CDR3 is 17 amino acids. The V and J ends lost 0 bases and 1 base, in that order; junction bases with no gene match: 9. CDR1 and CDR2 from the germline V gene are LGHNA and YSLEER. The CDR3 loop reads CASSQDPLADGSYEQYV. As DNA, the CDR3 is TGCGCCAGCAGCCAAGACCCTCTAGCGGACGGTTCCTACGAGCAGTACGTC.

The rearrangement uses TRBV7-2 and TRBJ1-1, with no clear D. Germline V gene sequence: CDR1 SGHTA, CDR2 FQGNSA. V was cut by 3 bases and J by 4 bases, with 9 bases left in between. The CDR3 runs 13 residues. CDR3 protein: CASSFVPGTEAFF. The DNA of the CDR3 is TGTGCCAGCAGCTTCGTGCCCGGCACTGAAGCTTTCTTT.

The rearrangement uses TRBV11-2 and TRBJ1-3; D is ambiguous. Deletions cut 5 bases from V and 4 bases from J, with 18 bases between. Germline values: CDR1 SGHAT, CDR2 FQNNGV. The CDR3 consists of 16 residues. The CDR3 DNA reads as TGTGCCAGCAGCCCTATCGCGGGAACCAGGGGAAACACCATATATTTT. It encodes CASSPIAGTRGNTIYF.

CDR3 bases: TGTGCCAGCTCCCTTAACGGAAGGGGTAACACAGATACGCAGTATTTT. This sequence encodes CASSLNGRGNTDTQYF. The chain employs TRBV18 and TRBJ2-3, with TRBD1 as a possible D gene (5 bases). CDR1 is KGHSH and CDR2 is LQKENI in the germline V gene. This CDR3 is 16 amino acids long. Trimming took off 6 bases at V and 2 bases at J, with 18 bases between the two ends.

This clone has just one count. This chain connects TRBV2 to TRBJ1-1; no clear D gene. The CDR3 has 12 amino acids. CDR1 is SNHLY, CDR2 FYNNEI, per germline. V was trimmed by 8 bases and J by 5 bases, leaving 12 bases between them. In DNA form, the CDR3 reads TGTGCCAGCGTGGCGGGTGGTACTGAAGCTTTCTTT. Protein: CASVAGGTEAFF.

The V call is TRBV7-2, the J call TRBJ1-4; D is ambiguous. V dropped 5 bases and J dropped 10 bases, with 14 bases sitting between them. Germline V gives CDR1 SGHTA, CDR2 FQGNSA. The CDR3 sequence is 13 residues long. CDR3 bases: TGTGCCAGCAGCCCTGACCCACCTGGAAAACTGTTTTTT. Its protein product is CASSPDPPGKLFF. The full variable domain, in which reference TRBV7-2 and TRBJ1-4 provide the parts outside the CDR3, is GAGVSQSPSNKVTEKGKDVELRCDPISGHTALYWYRQSLGQGLEFLIYFQGNSAPDKSGLPSDRFSAERTGGSVSTLTIQRTQQEDSAVYLCASSPDPPGKLFFGSGTQLSVL.

The J gene is TRBJ2-7, the V gene TRBV7-2; TRBD1 agrees at 7 bases. The CDR3 length is 16 residues. The V gene's germline CDR1 is SGHTA and CDR2 FQGNSA. V lost 1 base and J lost 3; bases outside the gene matches: 9. The CDR3 DNA reads TGTGCCAGCAGCTTAGACTCGGGACAGAACTTCTACGAGCAGTACGTC. Translated: CASSLDSGQNFYEQYV.

The chain links TRBV18 to TRBJ1-3, with D perhaps TRBD1 (5 bases). Trimming took 4 bases from V and 2 from J, leaving 6 bases between them. In germline, CDR1 is KGHSH, CDR2 LQKENI. This CDR3 contains 13 residues. In DNA, the CDR3 is TGTGCCAGCTCACGGGGGACTGGAAACACCATATATTTT. Protein sequence: CASSRGTGNTIYF.

The gene calls are TRBV28 and TRBJ2-7; TRBD2 is a possible D gene (6 bases). The CDR3 runs to 14 residues. Trimming took off 5 bases at V and 3 bases at J, with 14 bases between the two ends. CDR1 MDHEN and CDR2 SYDVKM come from the germline V gene. The chain's CDR3 is CASSRGGTYYEQYV. In nucleotides, the CDR3 is TGTGCCAGCAGTAGAGGCGGGACTTACTACGAGCAGTACGTC.

The V call is TRBV4-2, the J call TRBJ1-1, with TRBD1 matching over 10 bases. This CDR3 contains 17 residues. The V segment lost 3 bases and the J segment 1 base; nucleotides outside the gene matches: 8. Germline V lookup: CDR1 LGHNA, CDR2 YNFKEQ. The DNA for the CDR3 is TGTGCCAGCAGCCAGGCCGGGACAGGGGTAAAGAACACTGAAGCTTTCTTT. As protein: CASSQAGTGVKNTEAFF.

The chain carries TRBV4-1 and TRBJ2-2; TRBD2 matches at 12 bases. The ends lost 4 bases at V and 6 bases at J; junction bases unmatched: 3. The CDR3 totals 15 residues. The germline V gene has CDR1 MGHRA and CDR2 YSYEKL. CDR3 residues: CASSLTSGGPGELFF. The CDR3 bases are TGCGCCAGCAGCCTTACTAGCGGGGGGCCCGGGGAGCTGTTTTTT.

The chain combines TRBV2 with TRBJ1-1, with D possibly TRBD1 on 5 matching bases. The CDR3 consists of 15 residues. CDR1 is SNHLY, CDR2 FYNNEI, per germline. Trimming took off 1 base at V and 4 bases at J, with 13 bases between the two ends. CDR3 sequence: CASSEVWGVGTEAFF. CDR3 nucleotide sequence: TGTGCCAGCAGTGAAGTGTGGGGGGTGGGCACTGAAGCTTTCTTT.